The 26 T cell receptor beta chains given below trace back to one sample, sequenced in a study of control samples from healthy donors and cancer patients. This table comes from immunoSEQ multiplex PCR, and its TCRdb copy is limited to in-frame clones, with some not included. The table shows approximately 87,000 clones, with about 85% occurring only once. The specimen was blood. These receptors came from a woman aged 45-60 years in good health.

This clone was recorded once. The chain joins TRBV7-2 to TRBJ1-1; TRBD1 agrees at 8 bases. Germline V gene sequence: CDR1 SGHTA, CDR2 FQGNSA. CDR3 length: 13 amino acids. The trim removed 5 bases at V and 9 bases at J, leaving 8 bases unmatched. CDR3 coding DNA: TGTGCCAGCAGCCCCAGGACAGGGCTAAAAGCTTTCTTT. It is translated as CASSPRTGLKAFF.

The V call is TRBV12-3 or TRBV12-4, the J call TRBJ2-5, with a possible D match to TRBD2 (5 bases). There are 13 residues in the CDR3. V shed 3 bases and J shed 2 bases, with 7 bases lying between them. The CDR3 DNA reads TGTGCCAGCAGTTTCGGACTGCAAGAGACCCAGTACTTC. Translation gives CASSFGLQETQYF.

This chain joins TRBV18 and TRBJ2-7; 7 bases line up with TRBD1. This CDR3 comprises 15 residues. Germline V CDR1 and CDR2: KGHSH, LQKENI. V shed 2 bases, J shed 5 bases, and the junction held 9 bases outside the gene matches. CDR3 bases: TGTGCCAGCTCACCAAGAGGCAGGGGACAGAACGAGCAGTACTTC. Translated: CASSPRGRGQNEQYF.

CDR3 residues: CASSYSSGVTGELFF. The CDR3, as DNA: TGTGCCAGCAGTTACTCGAGCGGGGTGACCGGGGAGCTGTTTTTT. The chain is built from TRBV6-5 and TRBJ2-2, with 7 bases matching TRBD2. CDR3 size: 15 residues. The J segment lost 5 bases and the V segment lost 0 bases, leaving 3 bases of the junction unmatched. The germline V gene encodes CDR1 MNHEY and CDR2 SVGAGI.

The table lists this clone with a few counts. The chain employs TRBV5-1 and TRBJ2-3; 10 bases are a match to TRBD1. This CDR3 is 15 amino acids long. V lost 1 base to trimming and J lost 3 bases; unmatched junction nucleotides: 2. Germline loops: CDR1 SGHRS, CDR2 YFSETQ. CDR3 in amino acids: CASSLPGQGTDTQYF. As DNA, the CDR3 is TGCGCCAGCAGCTTGCCGGGACAGGGGACAGATACGCAGTATTTT. The variable domain in full, completed from reference TRBV5-1 and TRBJ2-3, reads KAGVTQTPRYLIKTRGQQVTLSCSPISGHRSVSWYQQTPGQGLQFLFEYFSETQRNKGNFPGRFSGRQFSNSRSEMNVSTLELGDSALYLCASSLPGQGTDTQYFGPGTRLTVL.

This chain uses TRBV5-6 with TRBJ2-7, with 8 bases matching TRBD1. Germline-derived CDR1 and CDR2 are SGHDT and YYEEEE. The J segment lost 7 bases and the V segment lost 0 bases, leaving 18 bases of the junction unmatched. This CDR3 is built from 18 residues. DNA of the CDR3: TGTGCCAGCAGCTTGGATTGGGCAGGGGGCAGGGGAGCGAGAGAGCAGTACTTC. Its protein is CASSLDWAGGRGAREQYF.

The gene calls are TRBV4-1 and TRBJ1-4; D is possibly TRBD1 (5 bases). V was pared by 9 bases and J by 5 bases, with 16 bases between. The CDR3 runs 14 residues. Germline-derived CDR1 and CDR2 are MGHRA and YSYEKL. CDR3 sequence reads: CASRMGRGNEKLFF. DNA for the CDR3: TGCGCCAGTAGAATGGGACGAGGCAATGAAAAACTGTTTTTT.

Notes on this clone: This sample includes further DNA sequences coding for the same CDR3. V usage is TRBV28 and J usage is TRBJ2-7; 7 bases are a match to TRBD1. This CDR3 contains 12 residues. Germline lookup yields CDR1 MDHEN and CDR2 SYDVKM. Germline trimming cut 6 bases from V and 1 base from J; bases unmatched to any gene: 0. The CDR3: CASRTGSYEQYF. In nucleotides, the CDR3 is TGTGCCAGCAGGACAGGGTCCTACGAGCAGTACTTC. Using reference TRBV28 and TRBJ2-7 for the parts outside the CDR3, the full variable domain is DVKVTQSSRYLVKRTGEKVFLECVQDMDHENMFWYRQDPGLGLRLIYFSYDVKMKEKGDIPEGYSVSREKKERFSLILESASTNQTSMYLCASRTGSYEQYFGPGTRLTVT.

The chain joins TRBV24-1 to TRBJ2-1; the D call may be TRBD1 or TRBD2 (5 bases each). Trimming stripped 3 bases from V and 9 bases from J, with 14 bases between. CDR3 length equals 14 residues. Germline CDR1 KGHDR, CDR2 SFDVKD. The CDR3 nucleotides read TGTGCCACCAGTGATACCGGGACCCTTCGTGAGCAGTTCTTC. As protein: CATSDTGTLREQFF.

In its sample, this clone was seen once. This sequence joins TRBV14 and TRBJ1-2, with 10 bases matching TRBD1. CDR1 and CDR2 (germline): SGHDN, FVKESK. V lost 0 bases and J lost 4; bases outside the gene matches: 5. The CDR3 consists of 16 residues. CDR3 DNA sequence: TGTGCCAGCAGCCAAGACCGGGACAGGGGTACCTATGGCTACACCTTC. It is translated as CASSQDRDRGTYGYTF.

This rearrangement joins TRBV27 to TRBJ2-1; TRBD2 matches 8 bases. V lost 3 bases, J lost 2 bases, and 9 bases stayed unmatched. The CDR3 is 17 amino acids. The germline CDR1 and CDR2 sequences are MNHEY and SMNVEV (reference sequence). Here the CDR3 reads CASSFLSSGSAYNEQFF. CDR3 bases: TGTGCCAGCAGTTTCTTGTCTAGCGGGTCAGCCTACAATGAGCAGTTCTTC.

The genes are TRBV28 and TRBJ2-5, with D uncertain. Germline V gene data show CDR1 as MDHEN and CDR2 as SYDVKM. CDR3 length: 15 amino acids. Between the trimmed V and J ends, which lost 4 bases and 4 bases, there was a span of 16 bases. The CDR3 nucleotides read TGTGCCAGCAGTTCTGGACCTGGGGTGGTAGAGACCCAGTACTTC. Protein: CASSSGPGVVETQYF.

This clone has just one count. The chain carries TRBV12-3 or TRBV12-4 and TRBJ2-1; tentatively, D is TRBD2 (5 bases). The CDR3 extends over 13 amino acids. V lost 5 bases to trimming and J lost 7 bases, with 12 bases between them. The CDR3 bases are TGTGCCAGCAGTGTCTTTAGGAGGAATGAGCAGTTCTTC. Protein: CASSVFRRNEQFF.

The rearrangement uses TRBV2 and TRBJ2-5, with no clear D. The CDR3 is made up of 11 amino acids. V was pared by 7 bases and J by 5 bases, with 8 bases between. Per the germline V gene, CDR1 is SNHLY and CDR2 is FYNNEI. In DNA form, the CDR3 reads TGTGCCAGCATGAAATGGGAGACCCAGTACTTC. This sequence encodes CASMKWETQYF.

The chain uses TRBV28 and TRBJ1-1, with 8 positions matching TRBD1. Germline assignment: CDR1 MDHEN and CDR2 SYDVKM. J gave up 0 bases and V 6 bases, and 12 bases lay outside the gene matches. The CDR3 covers 17 residues. The DNA of the CDR3 is TGTGCCAGCAGCTTGGGGTCAGGGGGCACACTGAACACTGAAGCTTTCTTT. Encoded protein: CASSLGSGGTLNTEAFF.

Only one count was recorded for this clone. This chain joins TRBV2 and TRBJ1-3; no clear D gene. The V and J ends lost 2 bases and 1 base respectively, with 12 bases between them. This CDR3 region has 16 residues. Germline CDR1 is SNHLY and CDR2 is FYNNEI. CDR3 in DNA: TGTGCCAGCAGTGAATTCTCAGGCGGTTCTGGAAACACCATATATTTT. Protein product: CASSEFSGGSGNTIYF. Filled out from reference TRBV2 and TRBJ1-3, the complete variable domain reads EPEVTQTPSHQVTQMGQEVILRCVPISNHLYFYWYRQILGQKVEFLVSFYNNEISEKSEIFDDQFSVERPDGSNFTLKIRSTKLEDSAMYFCASSEFSGGSGNTIYFGEGSWLTVV.

This rearrangement joins TRBV5-6 to TRBJ1-2, with D unresolved. The length of the CDR3 is 16 residues. From germline, CDR1 is SGHDT and CDR2 YYEEEE. The V and J ends lost 3 bases and 4 bases respectively, with 19 bases between them. In DNA form, the CDR3 reads TGTGCCAGCAGCTCACCCGGGCTTGCGCGGGTCTATGGCTACACCTTC. Translating it yields CASSSPGLARVYGYTF.

The J gene is TRBJ2-7, the V gene TRBV11-2; no clear D. The V gene's germline CDR1 is SGHAT and CDR2 FQNNGV. This CDR3 has 14 residues. V lost 5 bases to trimming and J lost 6 bases, with 17 bases between them. The chain's CDR3 is CASSKASFGIEQYF. The CDR3 DNA is TGTGCCAGCAGCAAGGCCAGCTTTGGCATCGAGCAGTACTTC.

The gene calls are TRBV4-3 and TRBJ2-2; 16 nucleotides agree with TRBD2. Germline lookup yields CDR1 LGHNA and CDR2 YSLEER. The CDR3 totals 20 residues. Trimming took 3 bases from V and 6 from J; bases not matched to a gene: 13. This CDR3 reads CASSHFLEGLAGGPSGELFF. DNA of the CDR3: TGCGCCAGCAGCCATTTCTTGGAGGGACTAGCGGGAGGGCCATCCGGGGAGCTGTTTTTT.

This chain uses TRBV6-6 with TRBJ2-1; a possible D gene is TRBD2 (5 bases). CDR1 and CDR2 (germline): MNHNY, SVGAGI (reference sequence). V was trimmed by 1 base and J by 0 bases, leaving 7 bases between them. The CDR3 is made up of 15 amino acids. The CDR3 DNA reads as TGTGCCAGCAGTTACTTCGGGGACTCCTACAATGAGCAGTTCTTC. It is translated as CASSYFGDSYNEQFF.

The chain has TRBV9 and TRBJ1-1; D gene uncertain. Germline-derived CDR1 and CDR2 are SGDLS and YYNGEE. Trimming pared 0 bases from V and 4 bases from J, leaving 19 bases between. The CDR3 totals 17 residues. The CDR3, as DNA: TGTGCCAGCAGCGTAGACAGCCCTCACGGGTCCGGCACTGAAGCTTTCTTT. This sequence encodes CASSVDSPHGSGTEAFF.

The chain employs TRBV5-1 and TRBJ2-2; D not resolved. CDR1 is SGHRS, CDR2 YFSETQ, per germline. The CDR3 length is 14 residues. Trimming took off 5 bases at V and 0 bases at J, with 8 bases between the two ends. The CDR3 is CASRLFANTGELFF. Here the CDR3 DNA reads TGCGCCAGCAGGTTATTCGCGAACACCGGGGAGCTGTTTTTT.

The rearrangement joins TRBV3-1 (or the pseudogene TRBV3-2) to TRBJ2-7, with TRBD2 as a possible D gene (6 bases). This CDR3 comprises 16 residues. Germline V CDR1 and CDR2: LGHDT, YNNKEL (reference sequence). The V end was cut by 1 base, the J end by 4 bases, with 17 bases between. The CDR3 DNA reads TGTGCCAGCAGCCAAGGTTCATTCGGGAGACGATACGAGCAGTACTTC. Amino acids: CASSQGSFGRRYEQYF.

V gene TRBV7-3 combines with J gene TRBJ1-1; D gene ambiguous. V was cut by 4 bases and J by 4 bases, with 10 bases left in between. The CDR3 is 13 amino acids. Germline CDR1 and CDR2: SGHTA and FQGTGA. CDR3 loop: CASSSDGGTEAFF. CDR3 nucleotide sequence: TGTGCCAGCAGCTCGGACGGCGGCACTGAAGCTTTCTTT.

Judged by abundance, this clone is medium-sized. J is TRBJ1-2 and V is TRBV19; D is ambiguous. The CDR3 is 14 residues long. V lost 1 base and J lost 3, with 9 bases in between. The germline V gene encodes CDR1 LNHDA and CDR2 SQIVND (reference sequence). The CDR3 DNA reads TGTGCCAGTAGTATAGGGGGATCGGACTATGGCTACACCTTC. It encodes CASSIGGSDYGYTF.

V usage is TRBV5-6 and J usage is TRBJ1-4, with TRBD1 identical over 10 bases. Germline assignment: CDR1 SGHDT and CDR2 YYEEEE. The V and J ends lost 4 bases and 6 bases, in that order; junction bases with no gene match: 6. The CDR3 has 15 amino acids. The CDR3 region has the DNA TGTGCCAGCAGCATCACCGGGACAGGGGATGAAAAACTGTTTTTT. Translating it yields CASSITGTGDEKLFF. Looking up the rest from reference TRBV5-6 and TRBJ1-4 gives the full variable domain: DAGVTQSPTHLIKTRGQQVTLRCSPKSGHDTVSWYQQALGQGPQFIFQYYEEEERQRGNFPDRFSGHQFPNYSSELNVNALLLGDSALYLCASSITGTGDEKLFFGSGTQLSVL.